The entry below describes one TCR beta chain. This clonotype was recorded many times. Its recognized antigen is unknown. There are no base qualities to consult, and no much larger clone falls within one base. Deletion took 0 bases off V and 5 bases off J, with a span of 9 bases between the germline ends. The CDR3, from cysteine to phenylalanine, totals 13 residues. The entry retains the CDR3 DNA only, 39 bases that are in frame from base 1. According to the germline V gene, CDR1 reads SGHRS and CDR2 reads YFSETQ. These data originate in a study of T cells in Graves' hyperthyroidism and ophthalmopathy (dated by TCRdb to between 2018 and 2021). About the investigation overall: Peripheral blood was sampled at the time of initial diagnosis, prior to any treatment. A discovery cohort of fewer than 110 patients, about 40 with Graves' ophthalmopathy and approximately 60 with stable Graves' hyperthyroidism, was used to find distinguishing TCR V-J signatures. An independent validation cohort of under 20 hyperthyroidism patients and approximately 15 patients who later progressed to ophthalmopathy tested prospective prediction of ophthalmopathy. For training and testing, the approximately 97 patients in the discovery cohort were randomly divided in a 7:3 ratio. In about 6 Graves' hyperthyroidism patients, the study also compared T-cell repertoires from thyroid tissue with T-cell repertoires from blood. After sampling, hyperthyroidism patients received methimazole starting at 30 mg daily, and ophthalmopathy patients received high-dose intravenous methylprednisolone. According to the paper, TCR Vbeta CDR3 sequencing was carried out on more than 120 peripheral blood samples, which came from under 50 ophthalmopathy, around 75 hyperthyroidism and roughly 17 progressor patients. Results and caveats for the whole study, not just this receptor: In validation, the model predicted progression to ophthalmopathy a median of roughly 6.5 months before onset, with approximately 68% sensitivity and 72.22% specificity. Sample size was not statistically predetermined, and blinding of investigators to group allocation was not performed. A model built on a 13 V-J signature distinguished ophthalmopathy from stable hyperthyroidism, reaching 85% to 90% sensitivity and approximately 81% specificity in cross-validation and 80%/75% in testing. Blood samples also contained most of the expanded thyroid clonotypes (frequency above 0.001), which suggests that blood repertoires may reflect thyroid immune responses.

Moderately to severely active disease, a Clinical Activity Score of at least 3, a NOSPECS grade of at least 4, and a duration under 3 months were present in ophthalmopathy patients. Exclusion was applied to patients with uncontrolled infections, other autoimmune diseases, pregnancy or lactation. Clinical symptoms, serum thyroxine and TRAb, thyroid ultrasound, and orbital computed tomography formed the basis for the diagnoses. PBMCs were separated from roughly 9.6 ml of fresh peripheral blood using Ficoll-Paque density gradient centrifugation. Trizol reagent was used to extract total RNA, and RNA quality was then checked on an Agilent 2100 Bioanalyzer. The TCR beta CDR3 regions were amplified from the RNA transcripts. The first round of RT-PCR for the TCR CDR3 was performed with the HTBI primer set and the Qiagen OneStep RT-PCR kit. A second multiplex PCR round built the libraries, followed by size selection and purification. Sequencing of the libraries was done on an Illumina HiSeq2000 using paired-end 100 bp reads. The authors processed their data as follows. SOAPnuke was used to process the raw data, with reads discarded if the reads contained adapters or uncalled bases, had a mean Phred below 15, or lacked an exact constant-primer or identifier match. COPE v1.2.5 was used to merge the high-quality paired reads, and each unique nucleotide sequence was defined as a clonotype. MiTCR v1.1 was used to align clonotypes to the IMGT TRBV, TRBD and TRBJ reference segments. Only V-J combinations with frequency above 0.0001, covering 99.2% of repertoires, were analysed. A TCS score was defined as the ratio between F50 (clonal expansion) and ExV (chaos), using BLOSUM62-based TCRdist between CDR3 peptides within each V-J. Welch's t-statistics and random forest reduced approximately 520 V-J features to fewer than 15, which were used in a naive Bayes classifier (R e1071). Thyroid-blood repertoire similarity was quantified with the Morisita-Horn index. TCRdb ran its own pipeline on the public reads, namely fastp trimming at Q25 and MiXCR clone calling, and kept in-frame beta chains. One record per CDR3 amino acid sequence lists the most common genes and DNA. TCRdb, not the authors, supplied the V and J calls. In all, the sample holds approximately 600,000 distinct CDR3 sequences, and roughly 15% of those were seen once. The ten most abundant clones make up roughly 4.3% of the sample.

The TCR comes from a woman between 35 and 50 years old with Graves' ophthalmopathy. Specimen: blood. The chain uses TRBV5-1 and TRBJ2-7; no D gene can be assigned with confidence. The DNA reads as follows: TGCGCCAGCAGCTTGGATAGGCTAAACGAGCAGTACTTC. It codes for CASSLDRLNEQYF.